One and the same sample provided the 21 T cell receptor beta chains below, sequenced in a study of human T cells and chemical hapten exposure. TCRdb re-called the RACE reads with MiXCR, one entry per CDR3 protein. The sample yields more than 90,000 distinct CDR3 sequences, approximately 10% seen once. Time point indicated: patch test 2, 6 weeks after DPC sensitization. Treatment defined: therapeutic diphenylcyclopropenone sensitization with weekly scalp DPC. The sample was whole blood, taken in connection with sensitization to the hapten diphenylcyclopropenone (DPC). The receptors shown here come from a woman aged 40 to 49 with alopecia areata. Some clones in this sample may be carry-over from other donors' samples.

This clonotype was counted ten times or more. The V call is TRBV9, the J call TRBJ2-2; possibly TRBD1 or TRBD2 for D (5 bases each). CDR1 and CDR2 (germline): SGDLS, YYNGEE. The ends were cut back, 4 bases at V and 4 bases at J, with 26 bases in the middle. The CDR3 consists of 19 residues. Here the CDR3 reads CASSPFPSAWGSPTGELFF. Here the CDR3 DNA reads TGTGCCAGCAGCCCCTTCCCTTCCGCCTGGGGGTCCCCCACCGGGGAGCTGTTTTTT.

This clonotype was seen only a few times. V is TRBV6-6 and J is TRBJ2-7; D unresolved. The V and J ends lost 2 bases and 0 bases respectively, with 11 bases between them. CDR1 MNHNY and CDR2 SVGAGI come from the germline V gene (reference sequence). CDR3 size: 15 residues. CDR3 in DNA: TGTGCCAGCAGTTACGACGGTGTTAGCTCCTACGAGCAGTACTTC. This gives the protein CASSYDGVSSYEQYF.

This clonotype was detected ten times or more. The gene calls are TRBV7-2 and TRBJ2-1; D is perhaps TRBD1 (6 bases). This CDR3 spans 15 amino acids. The germline V gene has CDR1 SGHTA and CDR2 FQGNSA. Trimming took 0 bases from V and 2 from J, leaving 8 bases between them. CDR3 DNA: TGTGCCAGCAGCTTAGCGGGGGCCCCCTACAATGAGCAGTTCTTC. This sequence encodes CASSLAGAPYNEQFF.

The V and J genes are TRBV5-1 and TRBJ1-1, with D uncertain. CDR1 is SGHRS and CDR2 is YFSETQ in the germline V gene. The CDR3 consists of 15 residues. V lost 1 base and J lost 3, with 13 bases in between. The CDR3 DNA reads TGCGCCAGCAGCTTGTGGACCCGAGCGTACACTGAAGCTTTCTTT. Its translation is CASSLWTRAYTEAFF.

The chain uses TRBV5-5 and TRBJ2-4; 9 bases fit TRBD2. CDR3 length: 19 residues. V dropped 4 bases and J dropped 0; count of bases not matched to a gene: 14. CDR1 and CDR2 from the germline V gene are SGHKS and YYEKEE (reference sequence). CDR3: CASSRARTSAVLAKNIQYF. The DNA for the CDR3 is TGTGCCAGCAGCCGGGCTAGGACTAGCGCGGTACTAGCCAAAAACATTCAGTACTTC.

This clonotype was seen at least ten times. The V call is TRBV20-1, the J call TRBJ2-1; TRBD2 agrees at 9 bases. V lost 5 bases to trimming and J lost 9 bases; unmatched junction nucleotides: 11. Germline lookup yields CDR1 DFQATT and CDR2 SNEGSKA (reference sequence). The length of the CDR3 is 14 residues. The CDR3 sequence: CSAARLAGAGEQFF. The CDR3 nucleotides read TGCAGTGCTGCTCGCTTAGCGGGAGCTGGTGAGCAGTTCTTC.

A few counts support this clonotype. This rearrangement joins TRBV6-5 to TRBJ2-1, with 10 bases aligning to TRBD2. Trimming cost V 2 bases and J 5 bases; bases outside gene matches: 18. Germline CDR1 is MNHEY and CDR2 is SVGAGI. The length of the CDR3 is 20 residues. CDR3 protein: CASSYAWTSGTVKGHNEQFF. The CDR3 nucleotides are TGTGCCAGCAGTTACGCCTGGACTAGCGGTACCGTTAAGGGACACAATGAGCAGTTCTTC.

This rearrangement joins TRBV4-3 to TRBJ2-1; D is uncertain. The CDR3 has 17 amino acids. The germline V gene encodes CDR1 LGHNA and CDR2 YSLEER. V was clipped by 0 bases and J by 0 bases, with 12 bases between them. The CDR3 is CASSQDRAESSYNEQFF. CDR3 DNA sequence: TGCGCCAGCAGCCAAGATAGGGCGGAGAGCTCCTACAATGAGCAGTTCTTC.

There are many counts of this clonotype. J is TRBJ2-3 and V is TRBV20-1; the match to TRBD2 covers 8 bases. The CDR3 has 13 residues. Trimming took 2 bases from V and 6 from J; bases not matched to a gene: 4. Germline assignment: CDR1 DFQATT and CDR2 SNEGSKA (reference sequence). The CDR3 is CSARLVAGDTQYF. CDR3 nucleotide sequence: TGCAGTGCTAGATTGGTAGCGGGGGATACGCAGTATTTT.

The chain couples TRBV6-2 or TRBV6-3 to TRBJ1-3; no clear D. From germline, CDR1 is MNHEY and CDR2 SVGEGT. V was pared by 6 bases and J by 2 bases, with 11 bases between. The CDR3 has 14 residues. The CDR3 is CASSSKGPGNTIYF. CDR3 bases: TGTGCCAGCAGCTCCAAGGGCCCTGGAAACACCATATATTTT.

The rearrangement uses TRBV7-3 and TRBJ1-1; D possibly corresponds to TRBD1 (5 bases). Germline V gene data show CDR1 as SGHTA and CDR2 as FQGTGA. There are 15 residues in the CDR3. V was cut by 5 bases and J by 4 bases, with 17 bases left in between. The DNA for the CDR3 is TGTGCCAGCAGCCCCAATGCGGGGCTCGGCACTGAAGCTTTCTTT. Encoded protein: CASSPNAGLGTEAFF. Supplemented by reference TRBV7-3 and TRBJ1-1, the full variable domain reads GAGVSQTPSNKVTEKGKYVELRCDPISGHTALYWYRQSLGQGPEFLIYFQGTGAADDSGLPNDRFFAVRPEGSVSTLKIQRTERGDSAVYLCASSPNAGLGTEAFFGQGTRLTVV.

This sequence joins TRBV20-1 and TRBJ2-2; either TRBD1 or TRBD2 may fit D (6 bases each). CDR1 is DFQATT and CDR2 is SNEGSKA in the germline V gene (reference sequence). CDR3 length: 15 amino acids. Deletions cut 0 bases from V and 7 bases from J, with 15 bases between. In DNA, the CDR3 is TGCAGTGCTAGAGACCCACGGGGGCCTATCGGGGAGCTGTTTTTT. Protein sequence: CSARDPRGPIGELFF.

A few counts support this clonotype. This chain joins TRBV20-1 and TRBJ2-5; D is ambiguous. The CDR3 spans 11 residues. Between the trimmed V and J ends, which lost 1 base and 7 bases, there was a span of 7 bases. Germline loops: CDR1 DFQATT, CDR2 SNEGSKA (reference sequence). The CDR3 DNA sequence: TGCAGTGCTAGAGTAGTGGGGACCCAGTACTTC. Protein sequence: CSARVVGTQYF.

This clonotype was observed many times. The chain links TRBV4-2 to TRBJ2-7; 9 nucleotides align to TRBD2. V shed 1 base, J shed 1 base, and the junction held 5 bases outside the gene matches. The CDR3 totals 16 residues. Germline V gene data show CDR1 as LGHNA and CDR2 as YNFKEQ. CDR3 DNA sequence: TGTGCCAGCAGCCAAGCTAGCGGGATATTATCCTACGAGCAGTACTTC. Its protein is CASSQASGILSYEQYF.

This clonotype was counted between two and nine times. This chain links TRBV11-2 with TRBJ2-1; 9 nucleotides line up with TRBD2. Germline-derived CDR1 and CDR2 are SGHAT and FQNNGV. The CDR3 covers 15 residues. J gave up 8 bases and V 3 bases, and 8 bases lay outside the gene matches. The CDR3 DNA reads as TGTGCCAGCAGCTTTGCTAGCGGGACGAACGATGAGCAGTTCTTC. Translation: CASSFASGTNDEQFF.

This clonotype was observed many times. V gene TRBV29-1 combines with J gene TRBJ1-4; a possible D gene is TRBD1 (5 bases). This CDR3 is 12 amino acids long. Germline V lookup: CDR1 SQVTM, CDR2 ANQGSEA. V shed 4 bases and J shed 5 bases, with 8 bases lying between them. CDR3 in DNA: TGCAGCGTTGTGGGGCGAAATGAAAAACTGTTTTTT. Translating it yields CSVVGRNEKLFF.

This clonotype was detected only a few times. A read error may account for a junction end that differs from germline. The J gene is TRBJ2-3, the V gene TRBV3-1; D not certain. Germline CDR1 is LGHDT and CDR2 is YNNKEL (reference sequence). The CDR3 covers 14 residues. CDR3 sequence (DNA): TGTGTCAGCAGCCCATGGACGAACACAGATACGCAGTATTTT. Amino acids: CVSSPWTNTDTQYF.

V is TRBV2 and J is TRBJ2-3; TRBD2 matches 10 bases. The CDR3 runs 16 residues. Per the germline V gene, CDR1 is SNHLY and CDR2 is FYNNEI. The V and J ends lost 4 bases and 3 bases, in that order; junction bases with no gene match: 7. CDR3 sequence (DNA): TGTGCCAGCAGTGGACCTAGCGGGAGTCGGACAGATACGCAGTATTTT. This codes for CASSGPSGSRTDTQYF.

Only a few counts were recorded for this clonotype. This chain joins TRBV18 and TRBJ1-2, with no clear D. The CDR3 totals 12 residues. The germline CDR1 and CDR2 sequences are KGHSH and LQKENI. V lost 2 bases and J lost 11, with 12 bases in between. DNA for the CDR3: TGTGCCAGCTCACCAGGCCAGCCCCCTTACACCTTC. Translated: CASSPGQPPYTF.

Many counts were recorded for this clonotype. CDR3 region: CASSKHGTGGVNSPLHF. CDR3 coding DNA: TGTGCCAGCAGTAAACATGGGACAGGGGGCGTAAATTCACCCCTCCACTTT. The chain uses TRBV6-5 and TRBJ1-6, with 12 bases that match TRBD1. V lost 5 bases to trimming and J lost 7 bases; unmatched junction nucleotides: 9. The CDR3 spans 17 residues. CDR1 is MNHEY and CDR2 is SVGAGI in the germline V gene.

This clonotype was seen many times. The chain has TRBV20-1 and TRBJ1-1, with D hard to call. This CDR3 comprises 13 residues. V dropped 0 bases and J dropped 4 bases, with 9 bases sitting between them. Germline lookup yields CDR1 DFQATT and CDR2 SNEGSKA (reference sequence). CDR3 sequence reads: CSARDRRATEAFF. The CDR3 nucleotides are TGCAGTGCTAGAGATAGGCGGGCCACTGAAGCTTTCTTT.